The 15 T cell receptor beta chains below all came from one sample that was sequenced in a study of blood T cell repertoires in COVID-19. Profiled with immunoSEQ multiplex PCR; TCRdb holds only in-frame clones, not every one. The data hold 250,000 to 300,000 clones, with approximately 86% observed a single time. Sequencing used peripheral blood. The receptors stem from a woman aged 60 to 75 with COVID-19, enrolled during active disease.

Remarks on this clone: The same CDR3 is also encoded by other DNA sequences in this sample. The V call is TRBV18, the J call TRBJ2-7; no clear D gene. V was trimmed by 3 bases and J by 0 bases, leaving 3 bases between them. Germline V gene lookup returns CDR1 KGHSH and CDR2 LQKENI. This CDR3 region has 12 residues. CDR3 DNA sequence: TGTGCCAGCTCACCTAGCTCCTACGAGCAGTACTTC. It translates to CASSPSSYEQYF.

This rearrangement joins TRBV7-9 to TRBJ2-3; D gene unclear. CDR1 is SEHNR, CDR2 FQNEAQ, per germline (reference sequence). Trimming shortened V by 4 bases and J by 4 bases, and 12 bases separated the two germline ends. This CDR3 is built from 14 residues. The CDR3 region has the DNA TGTGCCAGCAGCTCCTTGGCCACCTCAGATACGCAGTATTTT. It is translated as CASSSLATSDTQYF.

In DNA, the CDR3 is TGTGCCAGCAGGAACCCGGGGGGCGCGGGTCAGCCCCAGCATTTT. Amino acid sequence: CASRNPGGAGQPQHF. The chain uses TRBV6-5 and TRBJ1-5, with D possibly TRBD1 on 6 matching bases. The V gene's germline CDR1 is MNHEY and CDR2 SVGAGI. Between the trimmed V and J ends, which lost 6 bases and 6 bases, there was a span of 18 bases. This CDR3 region has 15 residues.

This clone was counted a single time. The chain is built from TRBV7-2 and TRBJ2-3; TRBD2 matches 8 bases. CDR1 SGHTA and CDR2 FQGNSA come from the germline V gene. The trim removed 0 bases at V and 14 bases at J, leaving 7 bases unmatched. The CDR3 is 13 amino acids. This CDR3 is CASSLAQGLERYF. CDR3 in DNA: TGTGCCAGCAGCTTAGCACAGGGACTAGAAAGGTATTTT.

This chain links TRBV19 with TRBJ2-5; 9 bases fit TRBD1. The CDR3 is 16 residues long. Trimming cost V 1 base and J 3 bases; bases outside gene matches: 6. The germline V gene encodes CDR1 LNHDA and CDR2 SQIVND (reference sequence). The CDR3 nucleotides are TGTGCCAGTAGTATAGGGACAGGGGTTTCGGAAGAGACCCAGTACTTC. Translation gives CASSIGTGVSEETQYF.

This chain joins TRBV3-1 (or the pseudogene TRBV3-2) and TRBJ2-5, with 10 bases that match TRBD2. The J segment lost 5 bases and the V segment lost 3 bases, leaving 12 bases of the junction unmatched. Germline V gives CDR1 LGHDT, CDR2 YNNKEL (reference sequence). The CDR3 runs 17 residues. In DNA, the CDR3 is TGTGCCAGCAGCCACCGACTAGCGGGTCCTGATGGGGAGACCCAGTACTTC. Its protein product is CASSHRLAGPDGETQYF.

The chain has TRBV6-4 and TRBJ2-1, with D possibly being TRBD2 (5 bases). Germline V gives CDR1 MRHNA, CDR2 SNTAGT. Trimming removed 2 bases from V and 11 bases from J, with 13 bases in between. The CDR3 runs 13 residues. The CDR3 loop reads CASSDGLNTQQFF. The DNA of the CDR3 is TGTGCCAGCAGTGACGGACTGAACACCCAGCAGTTCTTC.

This chain connects TRBV7-9 to TRBJ2-3, with 7 bases matching TRBD2. The germline gives CDR1 SEHNR, CDR2 FQNEAQ (reference sequence). V lost 0 bases, J lost 0 bases, and 3 bases stayed unmatched. This CDR3 has 16 amino acids. The CDR3 DNA reads TGTGCCAGCAGCTTAGCCAGCGGGACTAGCACAGATACGCAGTATTTT. The encoded protein is CASSLASGTSTDTQYF.

The CDR3 protein is CASSRGTSKETQYF. CDR3 nucleotides: TGTGCCAGCAGCCGCGGGACTAGCAAAGAGACCCAGTACTTC. This chain uses TRBV5-4 with TRBJ2-5; 9 bases line up with TRBD2. Germline V gene data show CDR1 as SGHNT and CDR2 as YYREEE (reference sequence). The junction had 4 bases not matched to a gene; V was cut back by 4 bases and J by 3 bases. The CDR3 length is 14 residues.

This chain connects TRBV28 to TRBJ2-5; 9 bases are shared with TRBD2. The CDR3 is made up of 17 amino acids. The V gene end was trimmed by 3 bases and the J gene end by 1 base; junction bases not matched to a gene: 9. Germline-derived CDR1 and CDR2 are MDHEN and SYDVKM. The CDR3 DNA sequence: TGTGCCAGCAGTTTTAGTAAGGGCGGGAGGGTCCAAGAGACCCAGTACTTC. It translates to CASSFSKGGRVQETQYF.

V is TRBV7-9 and J is TRBJ1-1; no reliable D call. The germline V and J ends were trimmed by 5 bases and 1 base, with 11 bases remaining between them. The V gene's germline CDR1 is SEHNR and CDR2 FQNEAQ (reference sequence). The CDR3 consists of 14 residues. The CDR3 nucleotides are TGTGCCAGCAGCCCTAACCAGGCGAACACTGAAGCTTTCTTT. This codes for CASSPNQANTEAFF. The whole variable domain, remainder taken from reference TRBV7-9 and TRBJ1-1, is DTGVSQNPRHKITKRGQNVTFRCDPISEHNRLYWYRQTLGQGPEFLTYFQNEAQLEKSRLLSDRFSAERPKGSFSTLEIQRTEQGDSAMYLCASSPNQANTEAFFGQGTRLTVV.

This chain connects TRBV28 to TRBJ2-1; 12 nucleotides agree with TRBD2. Germline values: CDR1 MDHEN, CDR2 SYDVKM. The CDR3 extends over 17 amino acids. V shed 3 bases and J 9 bases; nucleotides not matched to a gene: 12. CDR3: CASSFLASGRGGVEQFF. For the CDR3, the DNA is TGTGCCAGCAGTTTCCTCGCTAGCGGGAGGGGAGGCGTTGAGCAGTTCTTC.

This chain links TRBV6-5 with TRBJ2-3, with a possible D match to TRBD2 (5 bases). Trimming cost V 6 bases and J 1 base, with 11 bases left between them. The CDR3 runs to 14 residues. The germline V gene has CDR1 MNHEY and CDR2 SVGAGI. The CDR3 DNA is TGTGCCAGCAGGAAAATTAGCGGCACAGATACGCAGTATTTT. It specifies CASRKISGTDTQYF.

J is TRBJ1-5 and V is TRBV5-1; D is ambiguous. CDR1 is SGHRS, CDR2 YFSETQ, per germline. This CDR3 spans 14 amino acids. Trimming removed 1 base at V and 2 bases at J, with 7 bases between. Here the CDR3 reads CASSLRGGNQPQHF. CDR3 DNA sequence: TGCGCCAGCAGCTTGCGGGGAGGCAATCAGCCCCAGCATTTT.

This chain links TRBV7-2 with TRBJ2-3; no clear D gene. The V end was cut by 1 base, the J end by 11 bases, with 22 bases between. The CDR3 has 16 residues. Germline V gene data show CDR1 as SGHTA and CDR2 as FQGNSA. CDR3 in amino acids: CASSLDGEATSLGQYF. CDR3 DNA sequence: TGTGCCAGCAGCTTAGACGGAGAGGCCACATCATTGGGGCAGTATTTT.